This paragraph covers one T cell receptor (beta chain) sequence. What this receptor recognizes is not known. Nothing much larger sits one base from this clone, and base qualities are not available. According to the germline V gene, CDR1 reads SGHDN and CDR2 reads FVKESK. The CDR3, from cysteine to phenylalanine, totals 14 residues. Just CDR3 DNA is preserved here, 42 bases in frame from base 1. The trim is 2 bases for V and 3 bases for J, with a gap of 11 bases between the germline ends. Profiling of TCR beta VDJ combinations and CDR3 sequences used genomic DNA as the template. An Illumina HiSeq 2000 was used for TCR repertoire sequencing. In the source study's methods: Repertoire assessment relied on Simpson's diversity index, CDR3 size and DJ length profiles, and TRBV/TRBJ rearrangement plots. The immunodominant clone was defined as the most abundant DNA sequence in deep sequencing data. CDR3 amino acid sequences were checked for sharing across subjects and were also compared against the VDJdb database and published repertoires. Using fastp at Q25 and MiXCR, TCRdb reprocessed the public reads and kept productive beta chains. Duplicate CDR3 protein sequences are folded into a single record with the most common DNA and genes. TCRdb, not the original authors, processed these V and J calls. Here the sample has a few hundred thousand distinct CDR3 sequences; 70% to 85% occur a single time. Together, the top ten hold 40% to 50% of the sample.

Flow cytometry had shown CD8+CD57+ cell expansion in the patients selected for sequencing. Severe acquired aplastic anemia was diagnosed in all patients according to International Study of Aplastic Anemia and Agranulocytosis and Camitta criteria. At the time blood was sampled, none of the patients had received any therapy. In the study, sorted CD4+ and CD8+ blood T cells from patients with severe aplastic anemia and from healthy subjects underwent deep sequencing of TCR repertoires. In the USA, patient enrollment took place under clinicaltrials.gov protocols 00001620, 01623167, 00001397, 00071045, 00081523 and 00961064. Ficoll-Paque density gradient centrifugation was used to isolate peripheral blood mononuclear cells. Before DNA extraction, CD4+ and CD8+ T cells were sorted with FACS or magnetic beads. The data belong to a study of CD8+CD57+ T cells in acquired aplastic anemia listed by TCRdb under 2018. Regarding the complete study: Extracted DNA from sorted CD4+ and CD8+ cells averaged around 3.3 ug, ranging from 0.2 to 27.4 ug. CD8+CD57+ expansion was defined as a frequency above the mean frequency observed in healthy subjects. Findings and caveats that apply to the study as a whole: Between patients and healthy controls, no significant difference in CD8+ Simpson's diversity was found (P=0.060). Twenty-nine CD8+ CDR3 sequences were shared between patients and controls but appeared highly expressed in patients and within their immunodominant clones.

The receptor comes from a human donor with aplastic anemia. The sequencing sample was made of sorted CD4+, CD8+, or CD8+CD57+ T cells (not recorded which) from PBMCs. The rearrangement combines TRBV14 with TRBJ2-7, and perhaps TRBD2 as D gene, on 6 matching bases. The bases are TGTGCCAGCAGCCAATTGGCGGGAAGCTACGAGCAGTACTTC. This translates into CASSQLAGSYEQYF.